Shown below are 5 T cell receptor beta chains from a single sample sequenced in a study of blood T cell repertoires in COVID-19. Assay used: immunoSEQ multiplex PCR; TCRdb lists only in-frame clones, some missing. In the table there are nearly 200,000 clones, about 83% of which are singletons. Sequenced input: peripheral blood. The receptors come from a woman in her 70s with active or convalescent COVID-19.

This chain joins TRBV12-5 and TRBJ2-1, with 9 nucleotides matching TRBD2. Germline V gives CDR1 LGHNT, CDR2 FRNRAP. This CDR3 contains 15 residues. Losses at the gene ends were 7 bases for V and 6 bases for J; bases not matched to a gene: 10. CDR3 DNA: TGTGCTAGTGACCAAGGACTAGCGTCTGGCAATGAGCAGTTCTTC. This gives the protein CASDQGLASGNEQFF.

The J gene is TRBJ1-2, the V gene TRBV6-1, with D unclear. The CDR3 is 16 amino acids. V dropped 4 bases and J dropped 2 bases, with 17 bases sitting between them. Germline-derived CDR1 and CDR2 are MNHNS and SASEGT. DNA for the CDR3: TGTGCCAGCAGTGGGGTCCGGAGGGAAATAAACTATGGCTACACCTTC. Its translation: CASSGVRREINYGYTF.

This chain joins TRBV6-5 and TRBJ2-7, with 7 bases aligning to TRBD1. Trimming removed 4 bases from V and 4 bases from J; junction bases left unmatched: 1. Germline CDR1 and CDR2: MNHEY and SVGAGI. The CDR3 is 12 residues long. CDR3 region: CASSLDRYEQYF. The CDR3 bases are TGTGCCAGCAGTTTGGACAGGTACGAGCAGTACTTC.

The CDR3: CASSLLGLATPFF. The CDR3 nucleotides read TGTGCCAGCAGTTTATTGGGACTAGCAACACCGTTCTTC. J is TRBJ2-1 and V is TRBV28; 9 positions agree with TRBD2. V lost 1 base and J lost 15; bases outside the gene matches: 7. This CDR3 comprises 13 residues. Per germline, CDR1 MDHEN and CDR2 SYDVKM.

This chain joins TRBV13 and TRBJ2-1; TRBD2 is a possible D gene (6 bases). The ends were cut back, 3 bases at V and 6 bases at J, with 18 bases in the middle. Germline V gene lookup returns CDR1 PRHDT and CDR2 FYEKMQ (reference sequence). The CDR3 spans 16 residues. The CDR3 DNA reads TGTGCCAGCAGCTTCTCCGGCAGGGCGGGGTCCAATGAGCAGTTCTTC. Protein sequence: CASSFSGRAGSNEQFF.